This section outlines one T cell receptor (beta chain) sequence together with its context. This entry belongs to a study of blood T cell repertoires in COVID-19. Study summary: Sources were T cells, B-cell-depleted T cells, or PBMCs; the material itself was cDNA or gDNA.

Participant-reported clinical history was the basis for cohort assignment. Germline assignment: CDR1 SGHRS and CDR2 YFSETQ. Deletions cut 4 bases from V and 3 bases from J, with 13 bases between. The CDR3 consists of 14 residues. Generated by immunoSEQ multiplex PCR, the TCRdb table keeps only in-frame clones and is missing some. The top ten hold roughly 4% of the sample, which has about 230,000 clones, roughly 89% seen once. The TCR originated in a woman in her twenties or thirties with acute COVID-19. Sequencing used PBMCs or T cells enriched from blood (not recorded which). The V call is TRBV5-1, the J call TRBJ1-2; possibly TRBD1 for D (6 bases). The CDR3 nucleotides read TGCGCCAGCAGCCAGGGACACGAGTACTATGGCTACACCTTC. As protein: CASSQGHEYYGYTF.